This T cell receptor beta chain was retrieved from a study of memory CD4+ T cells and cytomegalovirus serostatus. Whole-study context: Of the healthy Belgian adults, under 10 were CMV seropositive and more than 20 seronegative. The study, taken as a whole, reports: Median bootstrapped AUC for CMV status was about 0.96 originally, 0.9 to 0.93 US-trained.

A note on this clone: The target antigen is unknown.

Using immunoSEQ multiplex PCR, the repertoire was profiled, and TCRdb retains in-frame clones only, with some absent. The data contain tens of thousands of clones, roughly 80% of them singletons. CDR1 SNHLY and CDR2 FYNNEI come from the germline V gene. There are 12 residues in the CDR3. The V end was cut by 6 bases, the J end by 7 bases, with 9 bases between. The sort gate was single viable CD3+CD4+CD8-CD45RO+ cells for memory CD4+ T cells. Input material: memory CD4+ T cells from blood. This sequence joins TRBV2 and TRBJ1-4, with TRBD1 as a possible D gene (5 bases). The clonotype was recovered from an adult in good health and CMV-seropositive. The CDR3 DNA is TGTGCCAGCAGGGGGACGGGTGAAAAACTGTTTTTT. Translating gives CASRGTGEKLFF. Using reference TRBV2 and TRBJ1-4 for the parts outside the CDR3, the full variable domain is EPEVTQTPSHQVTQMGQEVILRCVPISNHLYFYWYRQILGQKVEFLVSFYNNEISEKSEIFDDQFSVERPDGSNFTLKIRSTKLEDSAMYFCASRGTGEKLFFGSGTQLSVL.